The 29 T cell receptor beta chains listed next were all sequenced from one sample in a study of PD-1 blockade in classical Hodgkin lymphoma (TCRdb year 2020). In the paper's terms, the time point label means: newly diagnosed, previously untreated cHL patient sample. The method behind the library was the immunoSEQ multiplex PCR assay. TCRdb's version of the immuneACCESS table is confined to in-frame rearrangements and falls short of the full clone set. An unresolved V gene accounts for under half of the shortfall where checked; the remainder is of unknown origin. The sample yields around 30,000 clones; approximately 90% were counted once. Jointly, the top ten make up approximately 3.6% of the sample. Material for sequencing was peripheral blood mononuclear cells (PBMCs). The receptors stem from a human donor with classical Hodgkin lymphoma.

V is TRBV5-1 and J is TRBJ2-3, with 7 positions matching TRBD1. V lost 6 bases, J lost 5 bases, and 15 bases stayed unmatched. The CDR3 is 16 amino acids. Germline V gene lookup returns CDR1 SGHRS and CDR2 YFSETQ. In DNA, the CDR3 is TGCGCCAGCACCTTACAGGGGAGAGGTTTCGGAGATACGCAGTATTTT. It yields the protein CASTLQGRGFGDTQYF.

The chain uses TRBV9 and TRBJ2-3; D possibly corresponds to TRBD2 (7 bases). CDR1 is SGDLS and CDR2 is YYNGEE in the germline V gene. The CDR3 has 16 amino acids. The V end was cut by 0 bases, the J end by 0 bases, with 11 bases between. The CDR3 DNA is TGTGCCAGCAGCGTAGAGGGGGGGTTCAGCACAGATACGCAGTATTTT. Its protein is CASSVEGGFSTDTQYF.

The chain recombines TRBV5-5 with TRBJ2-2, with 12 bases identical to TRBD2. The CDR3 covers 17 residues. CDR1 is SGHKS and CDR2 is YYEKEE in the germline V gene (reference sequence). Trimming cost V 1 base and J 0 bases; bases outside gene matches: 1. The CDR3 sequence is CASSLSSGRANTGELFF. DNA of the CDR3: TGTGCCAGCAGCTTGTCTAGCGGGAGGGCGAACACCGGGGAGCTGTTTTTT.

The chain couples TRBV6-1 to TRBJ2-6; D might be TRBD1 (5 bases). CDR3 length: 14 residues. The germline gives CDR1 MNHNS, CDR2 SASEGT. Deletions cut 3 bases from V and 2 bases from J, with 5 bases between. CDR3 residues: CASSDRAGANVLTF. The CDR3 bases are TGTGCCAGCAGTGACAGGGCTGGGGCCAACGTCCTGACTTTC.

V and J are TRBV7-9 and TRBJ1-4; D may be TRBD1 (5 bases). The CDR3 sequence is 14 residues long. Germline V gene data show CDR1 as SEHNR and CDR2 as FQNEAQ (reference sequence). Trimming removed 1 base from V and 8 bases from J, with 11 bases in between. CDR3 DNA: TGTGCCAGCAGCTTAGGGCAGGGAGACGAAAAACTGTTTTTT. It encodes CASSLGQGDEKLFF.

The chain links TRBV28 to TRBJ2-1; D is uncertain. This CDR3 is 14 amino acids long. Trimming removed 2 bases at V and 3 bases at J, with 8 bases between. Looked up from germline, CDR1 is MDHEN and CDR2 is SYDVKM. The CDR3, as DNA: TGTGCCAGCAGTTTAAGGCAGGTCTACAATGAGCAGTTCTTC. It yields the protein CASSLRQVYNEQFF.

The chain has TRBV7-2 and TRBJ2-1, with TRBD1 identical over 7 bases. The CDR3 extends over 15 amino acids. Germline V gene data show CDR1 as SGHTA and CDR2 as FQGNSA. Germline trimming cut 5 bases from V and 2 bases from J; bases unmatched to any gene: 6. The chain's CDR3 is CASSPEGAPYNEQFF. DNA for the CDR3: TGTGCCAGCAGCCCAGAGGGGGCTCCCTACAATGAGCAGTTCTTC.

V gene TRBV6-5 combines with J gene TRBJ2-3, with a weak D call TRBD2 (5 bases). V shed 7 bases and J shed 1 base, with 15 bases lying between them. Germline V gives CDR1 MNHEY, CDR2 SVGAGI. This CDR3 is built from 15 residues. The CDR3 spells CASTHDVRGTDTQYF. The CDR3 DNA reads as TGTGCCAGCACACACGATGTGCGGGGCACAGATACGCAGTATTTT.

The genes are TRBV7-9 and TRBJ2-5, with D perhaps matching TRBD1 (5 bases). The length of the CDR3 is 13 residues. Germline CDR1 is SEHNR and CDR2 is FQNEAQ (reference sequence). The V and J ends lost 1 base and 5 bases respectively, with 8 bases between them. The CDR3 DNA is TGTGCCAGCAGCTTAGTGGGGCGGGAGACCCAGTACTTC. It encodes CASSLVGRETQYF.

The genes are TRBV2 and TRBJ1-1; 7 bases align to TRBD1. The J segment lost 4 bases and the V segment lost 3 bases, leaving 17 bases of the junction unmatched. Germline CDR1 and CDR2: SNHLY and FYNNEI. There are 18 residues in the CDR3. CDR3 sequence reads: CASSEGGNHQTGSTEAFF. CDR3 DNA sequence: TGTGCCAGCAGTGAGGGGGGGAATCATCAGACAGGGAGCACTGAAGCTTTCTTT.

The V and J genes are TRBV11-2 and TRBJ2-1; 7 positions match TRBD2. Germline V gene data show CDR1 as SGHAT and CDR2 as FQNNGV. V shed 1 base and J 0 bases; nucleotides not matched to a gene: 0. The CDR3 is made up of 15 amino acids. This chain's CDR3 is CASSLGGSSYNEQFF. Written as DNA, the CDR3 is TGTGCCAGCAGCTTAGGCGGGAGCTCCTACAATGAGCAGTTCTTC.

This clone was seen more than once but under ten times. V gene TRBV5-1 combines with J gene TRBJ2-7; a weak D match, TRBD2 (6 bases). This CDR3 contains 14 residues. The V end was cut by 2 bases, the J end by 5 bases, with 14 bases between. Germline values: CDR1 SGHRS, CDR2 YFSETQ. This CDR3 is CASSFGTLANEQYF. DNA of the CDR3: TGCGCCAGCAGCTTCGGGACTCTAGCTAACGAGCAGTACTTC.

The rearrangement links TRBV7-2 to TRBJ2-1; TRBD2 matches 14 bases. The CDR3 has 18 amino acids. The ends lost 5 bases at V and 3 bases at J; junction bases unmatched: 9. Germline V gives CDR1 SGHTA, CDR2 FQGNSA. CDR3 nucleotide sequence: TGTGCCAGCAGCCCAGGGACTAGCGGGAGAGTTCTCTACAATGAGCAGTTCTTC. Protein sequence: CASSPGTSGRVLYNEQFF. The whole variable domain, filled in from reference TRBV7-2 and TRBJ2-1, reads GAGVSQSPSNKVTEKGKDVELRCDPISGHTALYWYRQSLGQGLEFLIYFQGNSAPDKSGLPSDRFSAERTGGSVSTLTIQRTQQEDSAVYLCASSPGTSGRVLYNEQFFGPGTRLTVL.

This chain connects TRBV6-5 to TRBJ1-1; D possibly corresponds to TRBD1 (6 bases). The germline CDR1 and CDR2 sequences are MNHEY and SVGAGI. This CDR3 contains 14 residues. Trimming stripped 0 bases from V and 5 bases from J, with 10 bases between. CDR3 sequence reads: CASSYSRGATEAFF. The CDR3 nucleotides read TGTGCCAGCAGTTACTCGAGGGGGGCTACTGAAGCTTTCTTT.

The chain uses TRBV19 and TRBJ2-1, with D perhaps matching TRBD2 (5 bases). V was clipped by 1 base and J by 4 bases, with 11 bases between them. Germline V gene data show CDR1 as LNHDA and CDR2 as SQIVND (reference sequence). The CDR3 contains 15 residues. DNA of the CDR3: TGTGCCAGTAGTATAGGTAGCGAGAGATACAATGAGCAGTTCTTC. Translated, it gives CASSIGSERYNEQFF.

V is TRBV19 and J is TRBJ1-5; 8 positions match TRBD1. Germline V gene data show CDR1 as LNHDA and CDR2 as SQIVND (reference sequence). CDR3 length: 14 residues. Trimming removed 5 bases from V and 6 bases from J; junction bases left unmatched: 6. CDR3 protein: CASSLGQGRQPQHF. In DNA form, the CDR3 reads TGTGCCAGTAGTCTCGGACAGGGACGTCAGCCCCAGCATTTT.

CDR3 residues: CASSLGGYSYEQYF. Here the CDR3 DNA reads TGTGCCAGCAGCTTAGGGGGATACTCCTACGAGCAGTACTTC. This chain uses TRBV7-9 with TRBJ2-7; D remains unclear. CDR1 is SEHNR, CDR2 FQNEAQ, per germline (reference sequence). Trimming shortened V by 1 base and J by 0 bases, and 7 bases separated the two germline ends. The CDR3 runs 14 residues.

The chain couples TRBV29-1 to TRBJ1-4, with D tentatively TRBD1 (5 bases). CDR1 SQVTM and CDR2 ANQGSEA come from the germline V gene. This CDR3 region has 12 residues. The CDR3 sequence: CSTRDSDEKLFF. The DNA for the CDR3 is TGCAGTACCCGGGACTCTGATGAAAAACTGTTTTTT.

The V gene is TRBV5-1, the J gene TRBJ2-3, with D perhaps matching TRBD1 (6 bases). The germline CDR1 and CDR2 sequences are SGHRS and YFSETQ. The CDR3 loop spans 15 amino acids. V gave up 4 bases and J gave up 1 base, with 13 bases separating them. CDR3 DNA: TGCGCCAGCAGCCAAACAGGGCCAGGCACAGATACGCAGTATTTT. Amino acid sequence: CASSQTGPGTDTQYF.

The V call is TRBV7-2, the J call TRBJ1-4; D is undetermined. V was clipped by 1 base and J by 8 bases, with 11 bases between them. Germline V gene lookup returns CDR1 SGHTA and CDR2 FQGNSA. The CDR3 runs 14 residues. CDR3 coding DNA: TGTGCCAGCAGCTTAGGTGGGAGAGGGGAAAAACTGTTTTTT. Its protein is CASSLGGRGEKLFF.

This sequence joins TRBV5-1 and TRBJ2-5; 9 positions match TRBD2. Losses at the gene ends were 7 bases for V and 1 base for J; bases not matched to a gene: 11. Germline V lookup: CDR1 SGHRS, CDR2 YFSETQ. This CDR3 is 16 amino acids long. The DNA of the CDR3 is TGCGCCAGCCGAGCGGGAGGTAGCGGAGGCCAAGAGACCCAGTACTTC. The encoded protein is CASRAGGSGGQETQYF.

The genes are TRBV5-1 and TRBJ2-1; 14 bases line up with TRBD2. The CDR3 sequence is 18 residues long. The J segment lost 0 bases and the V segment lost 4 bases, leaving 6 bases of the junction unmatched. Germline CDR1 SGHRS, CDR2 YFSETQ. CDR3 loop: CASSPGLAGVVSYNEQFF. The CDR3 nucleotides read TGCGCCAGCAGCCCGGGACTAGCGGGAGTGGTCTCCTACAATGAGCAGTTCTTC.

The rearrangement uses TRBV19 and TRBJ2-1; D might be TRBD1 (5 bases). The CDR3 is made up of 15 amino acids. Trimming shortened V by 4 bases and J by 4 bases, and 14 bases separated the two germline ends. CDR1 LNHDA and CDR2 SQIVND come from the germline V gene (reference sequence). The DNA for the CDR3 is TGTGCCAGTAGTACCCAAGCCGACAGATACAATGAGCAGTTCTTC. It encodes CASSTQADRYNEQFF.

This chain joins TRBV9 and TRBJ2-1; 9 nucleotides match TRBD1. The CDR3 totals 15 residues. CDR1 is SGDLS and CDR2 is YYNGEE in the germline V gene. After removal of 4 bases from V and 6 bases from J, the junction contained 8 bases not matched to a gene. The CDR3 sequence is CASSNSGTGFNEQFF. The CDR3 DNA reads as TGTGCCAGCAGCAATTCCGGGACAGGGTTCAATGAGCAGTTCTTC.

The chain has TRBV30 and TRBJ2-2; the match to TRBD2 covers 9 bases. The junction had 5 bases not matched to a gene; V was cut back by 0 bases and J by 6 bases. Germline V gene data show CDR1 as GTSNPN and CDR2 as SVGIG (reference sequence). This CDR3 comprises 15 residues. CDR3 amino acids: CAWSVGLAGAGELFF. The CDR3 DNA sequence: TGTGCCTGGAGTGTTGGGTTAGCGGGAGCCGGGGAGCTGTTTTTT.

CDR3 loop: CASSPVPVQETQYF. In DNA, the CDR3 is TGTGCCAGCAGCCCGGTGCCAGTACAAGAGACCCAGTACTTC. V usage is TRBV5-6 and J usage is TRBJ2-5; no firm D call. CDR1 SGHDT and CDR2 YYEEEE come from the germline V gene. The CDR3 loop spans 14 amino acids. Trimming stripped 4 bases from V and 2 bases from J, with 12 bases between. Variable domain in full (rest from reference TRBV5-6 and TRBJ2-5): DAGVTQSPTHLIKTRGQQVTLRCSPKSGHDTVSWYQQALGQGPQFIFQYYEEEERQRGNFPDRFSGHQFPNYSSELNVNALLLGDSALYLCASSPVPVQETQYFGPGTRLLVL.

The V and J genes are TRBV28 and TRBJ1-2; the match to TRBD1 covers 7 bases. V lost 3 bases and J lost 4; bases outside the gene matches: 5. This CDR3 comprises 14 residues. The germline V gene encodes CDR1 MDHEN and CDR2 SYDVKM. CDR3 DNA: TGTGCCAGCAGTTTCCCTGACAGGGCCTATGGCTACACCTTC. It translates to CASSFPDRAYGYTF.

The chain joins TRBV29-1 to TRBJ2-1; 12 bases are shared with TRBD2. The CDR3 length is 14 residues. From germline, CDR1 is SQVTM and CDR2 ANQGSEA. The V segment lost 1 base and the J segment 10 bases; nucleotides outside the gene matches: 5. CDR3 amino acids: CSVEGTLAGGEQFF. The CDR3 DNA reads TGCAGCGTTGAAGGGACACTAGCGGGAGGCGAGCAGTTCTTC.

The chain carries TRBV29-1 and TRBJ1-4; D gene ambiguous. Trimming removed 7 bases at V and 7 bases at J, with 19 bases between. The CDR3 contains 14 residues. Germline CDR1 and CDR2: SQVTM and ANQGSEA. In DNA, the CDR3 is TGCAGCGCCGGGCCCTGGGAGGGAAGTGAAAAACTGTTTTTT. Protein product: CSAGPWEGSEKLFF.